These 9 T cell receptor beta chains came from one sample sequenced in a study of tumor-infiltrating lymphocytes in oesophageal squamous cell carcinoma. One entry per CDR3 protein, called by TCRdb with MiXCR from the PCR reads. This sample has 15,000 or so distinct CDR3 sequences, with around half found just once. Sequenced material: esophageal tumor tissue. These receptor sequences come from a female donor with esophageal squamous cell carcinoma.

The table lists this clonotype with many counts. The CDR3 sequence: CASSLGTSGYNEQFF. The CDR3 nucleotides read TGTGCCAGCAGCCTGGGGACTAGCGGTTACAATGAGCAGTTCTTC. V is TRBV11-3 and J is TRBJ2-1, with 11 bases lining up with TRBD2. J was trimmed by 4 bases and V by 5 bases; bases with no gene match: 4. The germline V gene has CDR1 SGHNT and CDR2 YENEEA. The CDR3 runs 15 residues.

J is TRBJ1-5 and V is TRBV9; 7 bases align to TRBD1. V trimming: 2 bases; J trimming: 3 bases; junction bases outside the gene matches: 5. The V gene's germline CDR1 is SGDLS and CDR2 YYNGEE. This CDR3 comprises 15 residues. The DNA of the CDR3 is TGTGCCAGCAGCGTGGGACAGAACTTCAATCAGCCCCAGCATTTT. Its translation: CASSVGQNFNQPQHF.

This clonotype is deemed medium-sized. The V and J genes are TRBV7-3 and TRBJ2-1, with D hard to call. Germline V lookup: CDR1 SGHTA, CDR2 FQGTGA. Trimming pared 5 bases from V and 0 bases from J, leaving 5 bases between. The CDR3 sequence is 13 residues long. CDR3 DNA sequence: TGTGCCAGCAGCCCGGACTCCTACAATGAGCAGTTCTTC. Its translation is CASSPDSYNEQFF.

The rearrangement joins TRBV12-3 or TRBV12-4 to TRBJ2-5; the D gene is possibly TRBD2 (6 bases). Gene TRBJ2-1 matches the end of the DNA better, so the J call may be wrong. This CDR3 comprises 14 residues. The CDR3 spells CASSSPEGRNEQFF. DNA for the CDR3: TGTGCCAGCAGTTCCCCGGAGGGCCGCAATGAGCAGTTCTTC.

Note on this clonotype: A much larger clone differs from this one at a single base, so this may be a read error. This chain uses TRBV7-6 with TRBJ2-3; 9 bases agree with TRBD1. TRBJ2-1 explains the end of the DNA better; the J call may be wrong. Germline-derived CDR1 and CDR2 are SGHVS and FNYEAQ. The CDR3 covers 13 residues. This chain's CDR3 is CASSQGQGREQFF. CDR3 nucleotide sequence: TGTGCCAGCAGCCAAGGACAGGGGCGCGAGCAGTTCTTC.

The V and J genes are TRBV7-2 and TRBJ2-7, with D possibly being TRBD2 (6 bases). The DNA end favors TRBJ2-1, so the J call may be wrong. The CDR3 contains 16 residues. Germline CDR1 SGHTA, CDR2 FQGNSA. The CDR3 sequence: CASSLANSGTYNEQFF. DNA of the CDR3: TGTGCCAGCAGCTTAGCGAATAGCGGAACCTACAATGAGCAGTTCTTC.

In this sample, this clonotype turned up a few times. The chain uses TRBV7-2 and TRBJ2-5; a weak D match, TRBD1 (6 bases). This CDR3 is built from 15 residues. From germline, CDR1 is SGHTA and CDR2 FQGNSA. V shed 2 bases and J shed 1 base, with 11 bases lying between them. The CDR3 DNA is TGTGCCAGCAGCTTAACAGGGAGCCCCCAAGAGACCCAGTACTTC. Translated, it gives CASSLTGSPQETQYF. The full variable domain, with the rest looked up from reference TRBV7-2 and TRBJ2-5, is GAGVSQSPSNKVTEKGKDVELRCDPISGHTALYWYRQSLGQGLEFLIYFQGNSAPDKSGLPSDRFSAERTGGSVSTLTIQRTQQEDSAVYLCASSLTGSPQETQYFGPGTRLLVL.

The chain links TRBV7-2 to TRBJ2-1, with 12 bases that match TRBD2. Losses at the gene ends were 4 bases for V and 2 bases for J; bases not matched to a gene: 3. The germline gives CDR1 SGHTA, CDR2 FQGNSA. CDR3 length: 16 amino acids. The DNA of the CDR3 is TGTGCCAGCAGCTCCAGACTAGCGGGGGCCTACAATGAGCAGTTCTTC. Translating it yields CASSSRLAGAYNEQFF.

This clonotype was recorded once. The conserved phenylalanine or tryptophan normally closing the CDR3 is absent here, so this likely arose from a read error. The DNA is left out, because the CDR3 cannot be placed on it with certainty; the CDR3 is given as TCRdb lists it. V usage is TRBV7-8 and J usage is TRBJ2-6; TRBD1, the table's D call, was not compared with the DNA. The CDR3 sequence runs 16 residues, both termini included. Germline assignment: CDR1 SGHVS and CDR2 FQNEAQ. CDR3 in amino acids: CASSGWGSSYEQYFGA.